The 28 T cell receptor beta chains below come from one sample, sequenced in a study of control samples from healthy donors and cancer patients (dated by TCRdb to 2020 to 2021). The library was made by the immunoSEQ multiplex PCR assay. TCRdb mirrors the immuneACCESS table, restricted to in-frame sequences. Some clones are absent from its copies; in checked studies, under half trace to an unresolved V gene, and the reason for the others is unknown. In all, the sample holds about 160,000 clones, and nearly 96% of those were seen once. Approximately 0.93% of the sample goes to the ten largest clones. The sample comprised blood. These receptors came from a woman in her thirties in good health.

The V call is TRBV27, the J call TRBJ2-1; unclear D gene. The CDR3 is 13 residues long. V dropped 2 bases and J dropped 9 bases, with 11 bases sitting between them. The germline V gene encodes CDR1 MNHEY and CDR2 SMNVEV (reference sequence). CDR3 amino acids: CASSLLGLGEQFF. For the CDR3, the DNA is TGTGCCAGCAGTTTACTAGGGTTAGGTGAGCAGTTCTTC.

As DNA, the CDR3 is TGTGCCAGCAGCGTAGTGGCGGGGCTAGCGGAGGCCGGGGAGCTGTTTTTT. This gives the protein CASSVVAGLAEAGELFF. The chain combines TRBV9 with TRBJ2-2; 7 bases agree with TRBD2. V lost 0 bases to trimming and J lost 6 bases; unmatched junction nucleotides: 11. The germline gives CDR1 SGDLS, CDR2 YYNGEE. CDR3 length: 17 residues.

V gene TRBV19 combines with J gene TRBJ1-6; D is possibly TRBD1 (5 bases). The CDR3 totals 14 residues. Trimming stripped 9 bases from V and 9 bases from J, with 18 bases between. CDR1 is LNHDA and CDR2 is SQIVND in the germline V gene (reference sequence). Here the CDR3 DNA reads TGTGCCAGCGAGATCCGGCGTGGGGGTTCACCCCTCCACTTT. It yields the protein CASEIRRGGSPLHF.

This chain connects TRBV19 to TRBJ2-2; D gene uncertain. V lost 7 bases and J 2 bases, leaving 8 bases between the germline ends. CDR3 length equals 13 residues. Germline V gene sequence: CDR1 LNHDA, CDR2 SQIVND (reference sequence). CDR3 DNA: TGTGCCAGTATGGAAGGTAACACCGGGGAGCTGTTTTTT. Encoded protein: CASMEGNTGELFF.

The genes are TRBV5-1 and TRBJ2-3; 10 nucleotides line up with TRBD2. The CDR3 spans 16 residues. The germline V gene has CDR1 SGHRS and CDR2 YFSETQ. The V segment lost 4 bases and the J segment 2 bases; nucleotides outside the gene matches: 7. The CDR3 region has the DNA TGCGCCAGCAGCCGTATGGGACTAGCGTACACAGATACGCAGTATTTT. It translates to CASSRMGLAYTDTQYF. Full variable domain (outside the CDR3, taken from reference TRBV5-1 and TRBJ2-3): KAGVTQTPRYLIKTRGQQVTLSCSPISGHRSVSWYQQTPGQGLQFLFEYFSETQRNKGNFPGRFSGRQFSNSRSEMNVSTLELGDSALYLCASSRMGLAYTDTQYFGPGTRLTVL.

The chain recombines TRBV4-2 with TRBJ2-1; 7 nucleotides match TRBD1. In germline, CDR1 is LGHNA, CDR2 YNFKEQ. This CDR3 contains 15 residues. Germline trimming cut 0 bases from V and 6 bases from J; bases unmatched to any gene: 5. CDR3 in amino acids: CASSQEGQNPNEQFF. DNA for the CDR3: TGTGCCAGCAGCCAAGAGGGACAGAACCCCAATGAGCAGTTCTTC.

This clone is a singleton in its sample. This rearrangement joins TRBV11-2 to TRBJ2-3, with a weak D call TRBD2 (5 bases). Per the germline V gene, CDR1 is SGHAT and CDR2 is FQNNGV. The germline V and J ends were trimmed by 1 base and 6 bases, with 14 bases remaining between them. The length of the CDR3 is 15 residues. CDR3 sequence: CASSLGLGSSDTQYF. The CDR3 DNA sequence: TGTGCCAGCAGCTTAGGATTGGGGAGTTCGGATACGCAGTATTTT. Drawing the rest from reference TRBV11-2 and TRBJ2-3, the complete variable domain is EAGVAQSPRYKIIEKRQSVAFWCNPISGHATLYWYQQILGQGPKLLIQFQNNGVVDDSQLPKDRFSAERLKGVDSTLKIQPAKLEDSAVYLCASSLGLGSSDTQYFGPGTRLTVL.

On this clone: Other DNA sequences in this specimen translate into the identical CDR3. The rearrangement joins TRBV28 to TRBJ1-2; D remains unclear. Trimming left V 3 bases short and J 4 bases short, with 9 bases between. The length of the CDR3 is 13 residues. Germline-derived CDR1 and CDR2 are MDHEN and SYDVKM. The CDR3 DNA reads as TGTGCCAGCAGTTTCAGCCCGATCTATGGCTACACCTTC. Translated: CASSFSPIYGYTF.

The V gene is TRBV13, the J gene TRBJ2-1; 7 bases match TRBD2. The germline V gene encodes CDR1 PRHDT and CDR2 FYEKMQ (reference sequence). The CDR3 runs to 15 residues. Germline trimming cut 1 base from V and 10 bases from J; bases unmatched to any gene: 10. The CDR3 coding sequence is TGTGCCAGCAGCTTAGTGGGGGGAGGGCCACCCGAGCAGTTCTTC. Translating gives CASSLVGGGPPEQFF.

This CDR3 reads CASSIRNWDIDYGYTF. The CDR3 DNA is TGTGCCAGTAGTATTCGCAACTGGGACATCGACTATGGCTACACCTTC. V and J are TRBV19 and TRBJ1-2, with a possible D match to TRBD1 (6 bases). Germline V gene lookup returns CDR1 LNHDA and CDR2 SQIVND (reference sequence). V dropped 3 bases and J dropped 3 bases, with 17 bases sitting between them. This CDR3 has 16 amino acids.

The V and J genes are TRBV7-6 and TRBJ2-3; no reliable D call. CDR1 and CDR2 from the germline V gene are SGHVS and FNYEAQ. V was clipped by 5 bases and J by 5 bases, with 11 bases between them. The CDR3 runs to 13 residues. The CDR3 sequence is CASSPGLLDTQYF. CDR3 nucleotide sequence: TGTGCCAGCAGCCCCGGGCTTTTAGATACGCAGTATTTT.

The chain recombines TRBV19 with TRBJ1-1; D call uncertain. This CDR3 has 14 amino acids. The V end was cut by 3 bases, the J end by 1 base, with 9 bases between. Germline CDR1 reads LNHDA; CDR2 reads SQIVND (reference sequence). The chain's CDR3 is CASSISGWNTEAFF. CDR3 coding DNA: TGTGCCAGTAGTATCTCGGGGTGGAACACTGAAGCTTTCTTT.

The chain has TRBV7-6 and TRBJ2-7; D is ambiguous. This CDR3 is built from 14 residues. Germline CDR1 and CDR2: SGHVS and FNYEAQ. The V and J ends lost 5 bases and 2 bases respectively, with 13 bases between them. DNA of the CDR3: TGTGCCAGCAGCCCAAGGACGGAGACCTACGAGCAGTACTTC. It encodes CASSPRTETYEQYF. The full variable domain, in which reference TRBV7-6 and TRBJ2-7 provide the parts outside the CDR3, is GAGVSQSPRYKVTKRGQDVALRCDPISGHVSLYWYRQALGQGPEFLTYFNYEAQQDKSGLPNDRFSAERPEGSISTLTIQRTEQRDSAMYRCASSPRTETYEQYFGPGTRLTVT.

Written as DNA, the CDR3 is TGCAGCGTTGGGGCTTTCCGGATTTTGCGGGAAGAAATGAGCTCCTACGAGCAGTACTTC. Protein product: CSVGAFRILREEMSSYEQYF. The V gene is TRBV29-1, the J gene TRBJ2-7; possibly TRBD2 for D (6 bases). CDR1 and CDR2 (germline): SQVTM, ANQGSEA. The CDR3 contains 20 residues. The V gene lost 4 bases and the J gene lost 0 bases, with 31 bases spanning the gap.

DNA of the CDR3: TGTGCCAGCAGCTTAGGATGGGGGTACGAGCAGTACTTC. This sequence encodes CASSLGWGYEQYF. This chain links TRBV7-9 with TRBJ2-7; D is possibly TRBD1 or TRBD2 (5 bases each). Trimming left V 1 base short and J 4 bases short, with 8 bases between. Germline V gives CDR1 SEHNR, CDR2 FQNEAQ (reference sequence). There are 13 residues in the CDR3.

The V and J genes are TRBV12-5 and TRBJ2-3, with 14 bases that match TRBD2. CDR3 length: 18 residues. After removal of 7 bases from V and 7 bases from J, the junction contained 16 bases not matched to a gene. Germline V gene sequence: CDR1 LGHNT, CDR2 FRNRAP. CDR3 in amino acids: CASAPGLAGVGYFNTQYF. Here the CDR3 DNA reads TGTGCTAGTGCCCCGGGACTAGCGGGAGTCGGGTACTTCAATACGCAGTATTTT.

The chain couples TRBV29-1 to TRBJ2-1; 9 bases fit TRBD2. This CDR3 has 15 residues. Germline assignment: CDR1 SQVTM and CDR2 ANQGSEA. V dropped 2 bases and J dropped 6; count of bases not matched to a gene: 8. CDR3 in DNA: TGCAGCGTTGAACACGGACTAGCGACCGGCAATGAGCAGTTCTTC. Amino acids: CSVEHGLATGNEQFF.

The chain combines TRBV27 with TRBJ1-5; 7 positions match TRBD1. The CDR3 spans 14 residues. CDR1 and CDR2 (germline): MNHEY, SMNVEV (reference sequence). V shed 5 bases and J 2 bases; nucleotides not matched to a gene: 3. In nucleotides, the CDR3 is TGTGCCAGCAGTCGACAGGGCGGCAATCAGCCCCAGCATTTT. This codes for CASSRQGGNQPQHF.

The genes are TRBV5-5 and TRBJ2-3, with TRBD2 matching 10 bases. V shed 6 bases, J shed 4 bases, and the junction held 14 bases outside the gene matches. CDR1 is SGHKS and CDR2 is YYEKEE in the germline V gene (reference sequence). The CDR3 has 17 amino acids. Here the CDR3 DNA reads TGTGCCAGCACCAACCGAGGCGGGACTAGCGTGGCAGATACGCAGTATTTT. Protein sequence: CASTNRGGTSVADTQYF.

A few counts support this clone. The rearrangement uses TRBV27 and TRBJ1-6, with D possibly matching TRBD1 (6 bases). Germline assignment: CDR1 MNHEY and CDR2 SMNVEV (reference sequence). This CDR3 is 19 amino acids long. The germline V and J ends were trimmed by 0 bases and 4 bases, with 19 bases remaining between them. This CDR3 is CASSLSKGRGARYNSPLHF. The CDR3 DNA reads TGTGCCAGCAGTTTATCGAAAGGGCGGGGGGCGCGGTATAATTCACCCCTCCACTTT.

This clone was counted a single time. The J gene is TRBJ1-4, the V gene TRBV7-9, with unresolved D. This CDR3 region has 15 residues. CDR1 and CDR2 (germline): SEHNR, FQNEAQ (reference sequence). Trimming took off 5 bases at V and 2 bases at J, with 12 bases between the two ends. CDR3 coding DNA: TGTGCCAGCAGCGCCCGAGGCGTCACTAATGAAAAACTGTTTTTT. It encodes CASSARGVTNEKLFF.

The rearrangement links TRBV19 to TRBJ2-1, with TRBD1 matching 9 bases. The CDR3 totals 15 residues. The germline V gene encodes CDR1 LNHDA and CDR2 SQIVND (reference sequence). V lost 6 bases and J lost 1; bases outside the gene matches: 4. The CDR3 protein is CASRQGANSYNEQFF. CDR3 nucleotides: TGTGCCAGTAGACAGGGGGCTAATTCCTACAATGAGCAGTTCTTC.

The gene calls are TRBV30 and TRBJ1-1, with 7 bases identical to TRBD1. Germline V gives CDR1 GTSNPN, CDR2 SVGIG (reference sequence). This CDR3 comprises 13 residues. Germline trimming cut 3 bases from V and 11 bases from J; bases unmatched to any gene: 12. The CDR3 sequence: CAWRDRTGARAFF. Written as DNA, the CDR3 is TGTGCCTGGAGGGACCGAACAGGGGCGAGGGCTTTCTTT.

The gene calls are TRBV3-1 (or the pseudogene TRBV3-2) and TRBJ1-2; no clear D. The CDR3 is made up of 15 amino acids. The germline CDR1 and CDR2 sequences are LGHDT and YNNKEL (reference sequence). V was trimmed by 1 base and J by 2 bases, leaving 11 bases between them. The CDR3 region is CASSQVPNVNYGYTF. DNA of the CDR3: TGTGCCAGCAGCCAAGTGCCGAACGTAAACTATGGCTACACCTTC.

The V call is TRBV5-1, the J call TRBJ1-4; D gene unclear. Germline CDR1 and CDR2: SGHRS and YFSETQ. V was trimmed by 0 bases and J by 7 bases, leaving 13 bases between them. This CDR3 spans 15 amino acids. CDR3 amino acids: CASSLGPLGGEKLFF. CDR3 in DNA: TGCGCCAGCAGCTTGGGGCCCCTGGGTGGTGAAAAACTGTTTTTT.

The rearrangement uses TRBV2 and TRBJ2-7, with 9 nucleotides matching TRBD2. The V gene end was trimmed by 2 bases and the J gene end by 10 bases; junction bases not matched to a gene: 3. Germline CDR1 is SNHLY and CDR2 is FYNNEI. The CDR3 contains 12 residues. For the CDR3, the DNA is TGTGCCAGCAGTGAAATTAGCGGGGGACAGTACTTC. As protein: CASSEISGGQYF.

The CDR3 coding sequence is TGTGCCAGCAGTTACAGGGTGAAGGACACCGGGGAGCTGTTTTTT. Protein: CASSYRVKDTGELFF. The rearrangement links TRBV25-1 to TRBJ2-2; maybe TRBD1 (6 bases). Germline V gene sequence: CDR1 MGHDK, CDR2 SYGVNS. V was clipped by 5 bases and J by 3 bases, with 13 bases between them. CDR3 size: 15 residues.

The gene calls are TRBV6-5 and TRBJ1-1; 8 positions agree with TRBD1. The V gene end was trimmed by 5 bases and the J gene end by 4 bases; junction bases not matched to a gene: 3. The germline V gene has CDR1 MNHEY and CDR2 SVGAGI. The CDR3 spans 13 residues. The CDR3 nucleotides are TGTGCCAGCAGTAGACAGGGGTCCACTGAAGCTTTCTTT. It yields the protein CASSRQGSTEAFF.